These 4 T cell receptor beta chains came from one sample sequenced in a study of T cell repertoires in cytomegalovirus infection. Each CDR3 protein is one row after TCRdb ran MiXCR on the reads. The data hold hundreds of thousands of distinct CDR3 sequences, with 35% to 45% observed a single time. The sample comprised PBMCs. These receptors were obtained from a human donor in good health (CMV status not recorded). Some clones in this sample may be carry-over from other donors' samples.

The CDR3 coding sequence is TGTGCCTGGACCCAACCCGGCGGACATTTCCTCTATGGCTACACCTTC. Its translation is CAWTQPGGHFLYGYTF. The chain is built from TRBV30 and TRBJ1-2, with D possibly matching TRBD1 (5 bases). The V end lost 4 bases, the J end lost 4 bases, and 22 bases lay between the germline ends. This CDR3 is built from 16 residues. Germline V gives CDR1 GTSNPN, CDR2 SVGIG (reference sequence). The whole variable domain, filled in from reference TRBV30 and TRBJ1-2, reads SQTIHQWPATLVQPVGSPLSLECTVEGTSNPNLYWYRQAAGRGLQLLFYSVGIGQISSEVPQNLSASRPQDRQFILSSKKLLLSDSGFYLCAWTQPGGHFLYGYTFGSGTRLTVV.

The chain employs TRBV11-1 and TRBJ2-1, with 12 bases fitting TRBD2. J was trimmed by 9 bases and V by 4 bases; bases with no gene match: 10. The CDR3 has 16 amino acids. Per the germline V gene, CDR1 is SGHAT and CDR2 is FQDESV (reference sequence). The CDR3 loop is CASSSVTSGRLTEQFF. The CDR3 DNA follows: TGTGCCAGCAGCTCCGTGACTAGCGGGAGATTGACTGAGCAGTTCTTC.

The table lists this clonotype with many counts. The chain recombines TRBV5-5 with TRBJ1-6; D unclear. The CDR3 totals 19 residues. Germline V gene data show CDR1 as SGHKS and CDR2 as YYEKEE (reference sequence). The V gene lost 0 bases and the J gene lost 0 bases, with 16 bases spanning the gap. CDR3: CASSLEVNGYGSYNSPLHF. Written as DNA, the CDR3 is TGTGCCAGCAGCTTGGAGGTTAATGGGTACGGCTCCTATAATTCACCCCTCCACTTT.

This clonotype was observed many times. V is TRBV28 and J is TRBJ2-5; the D is unclear. The germline V gene encodes CDR1 MDHEN and CDR2 SYDVKM. V shed 6 bases and J shed 1 base, with 6 bases lying between them. The CDR3 length is 12 residues. CDR3 DNA sequence: TGTGCCAGCAGCTTGTTCCAAGAGACCCAGTACTTC. This sequence encodes CASSLFQETQYF.